These 28 T cell receptor beta chains originate from one sample sequenced in a study of CD8 T cells in ankylosing spondylitis (dated by TCRdb to about 2017). Library construction relied on 5' RACE. The instrument was an Illumina HiSeq 2500. The public reads were reprocessed in TCRdb via fastp at Q25 and MiXCR, keeping in-frame beta chains. Merged by CDR3 protein, the rows form single entries marked with the most common genes and DNA. The sample table records 700,000 to 1,000,000 distinct CDR3 sequences; 12% of these occur just once. The ten largest clones add up to around 0.51% of the sample. What these receptors recognize is not known. The study at large found these results: A TCR beta motif made up of eight or nine highly homologous amino acid variants appeared to be characteristic of blood from ankylosing spondylitis patients.

What was sequenced was blood, either unsorted or a sorted T cell fraction (not recorded which). These receptors were taken from a male donor with ankylosing spondylitis.

This clonotype was picked up a small number of times. As DNA, the CDR3 is TGTGCCAGCACCCGCGTCATGAACACTGAAGCTTTCTTT. Translating gives CASTRVMNTEAFF. V gene TRBV7-6 combines with J gene TRBJ1-1, with unresolved D. This CDR3 spans 13 amino acids. The germline V gene has CDR1 SGHVS and CDR2 FNYEAQ. Trimming removed 7 bases at V and 0 bases at J, with 9 bases between.

CDR3 amino acids: CSALTSLMEQFF. DNA of the CDR3: TGCAGTGCTTTGACTAGCCTTATGGAGCAGTTCTTC. The V call is TRBV20-1, the J call TRBJ2-1, with 7 bases identical to TRBD2. J lost 10 bases, V lost 5 bases, and 8 bases had no gene match. Per germline, CDR1 DFQATT and CDR2 SNEGSKA (reference sequence). CDR3 length: 12 amino acids.

Only a few counts were recorded for this clonotype. V is TRBV7-2 and J is TRBJ2-2, with TRBD2 as a possible D gene (6 bases). V was pared by 5 bases and J by 3 bases, with 16 bases between. The V gene's germline CDR1 is SGHTA and CDR2 FQGNSA. The length of the CDR3 is 16 residues. CDR3 nucleotide sequence: TGTGCCAGCAGCCCCAGGGCTAGCGACCACACCGGGGAGCTGTTTTTT. Amino acids: CASSPRASDHTGELFF.

CDR3 residues: CAISDGTGGSYEQYF. CDR3 nucleotides: TGTGCCATCAGTGATGGGACAGGGGGCTCCTACGAGCAGTACTTC. The V gene is TRBV10-3, the J gene TRBJ2-7; 11 nucleotides line up with TRBD1. The J segment lost 0 bases and the V segment lost 3 bases, leaving 1 base of the junction unmatched. CDR1 and CDR2 from the germline V gene are ENHRY and SYGVKD. The CDR3 is 15 residues long.

There are a few counts of this clonotype. The chain joins TRBV13 to TRBJ1-3; TRBD1 aligns across 8 bases. J gave up 7 bases and V 2 bases, and 7 bases lay outside the gene matches. The germline gives CDR1 PRHDT, CDR2 FYEKMQ (reference sequence). This CDR3 comprises 15 residues. Here the CDR3 DNA reads TGTGCCAGCAGCTTATACACAGGGGGACCGAACACCATATATTTT. This codes for CASSLYTGGPNTIYF.

This CDR3 is CSAPGQTLGSPLHF. In DNA form, the CDR3 reads TGCAGTGCTCCAGGACAGACTCTAGGGTCACCCCTCCACTTT. The chain combines TRBV20-1 with TRBJ1-6; possibly TRBD1 for D (6 bases). V was cut by 5 bases and J by 10 bases, with 18 bases left in between. The CDR3 loop spans 14 amino acids. Germline CDR1 and CDR2: DFQATT and SNEGSKA (reference sequence).

The CDR3 DNA sequence: TGCAGCCCTCCTCCCAAGACTAGCGGGAGTTGGAATGAGCAGTTCTTC. Amino acid sequence: CSPPPKTSGSWNEQFF. V usage is TRBV20-1 and J usage is TRBJ2-1, with 12 bases lining up with TRBD2. The CDR3 covers 16 residues. Germline V CDR1 and CDR2: DFQATT, SNEGSKA (reference sequence).

The gene calls are TRBV7-6 and TRBJ2-1; 7 bases are shared with TRBD1. Germline lookup yields CDR1 SGHVS and CDR2 FNYEAQ. The CDR3 length is 15 residues. The ends lost 2 bases at V and 6 bases at J; junction bases unmatched: 7. Written as DNA, the CDR3 is TGTGCCAGCAGCTTAACGGGACAGCCCGCCAATGAGCAGTTCTTC. Translating gives CASSLTGQPANEQFF.

This clonotype came up many times. Here the CDR3 reads CSVGTLNTEAFF. The CDR3, as DNA: TGCAGCGTTGGGACCTTGAACACTGAAGCTTTCTTT. This chain connects TRBV29-1 to TRBJ1-1; D not certain. There are 12 residues in the CDR3. The V and J ends lost 4 bases and 0 bases respectively, with 6 bases between them. The germline V gene encodes CDR1 SQVTM and CDR2 ANQGSEA.

The rearrangement joins TRBV6-1 to TRBJ1-5; no reliable D call. V shed 3 bases and J shed 3 bases, with 6 bases lying between them. The CDR3 spans 13 residues. Germline CDR1 MNHNS, CDR2 SASEGT. CDR3 sequence (DNA): TGTGCCAGCAGTGACGGGGACAATCAGCCCCAGCATTTT. Encoded protein: CASSDGDNQPQHF.

This sequence joins TRBV7-2 and TRBJ2-3; 9 nucleotides match TRBD2. This CDR3 contains 16 residues. Per the germline V gene, CDR1 is SGHTA and CDR2 is FQGNSA. Trimming at V came to 7 bases and at J to 2 bases, leaving 10 bases not matched to a gene. The CDR3 region is CASTTPERGATDTQYF. CDR3 in DNA: TGTGCCAGCACCACCCCCGAGCGGGGGGCCACAGATACGCAGTATTTT.

Here the CDR3 reads CATKAGEENEQFF. CDR3 in DNA: TGCGCCACCAAAGCGGGAGAGGAGAATGAGCAGTTCTTC. This chain links TRBV5-1 with TRBJ2-1; 8 bases fit TRBD2. Germline loops: CDR1 SGHRS, CDR2 YFSETQ. V was pared by 9 bases and J by 7 bases, with 9 bases of the junction left unmatched. The CDR3 spans 13 residues.

This clonotype has more than one count but fewer than ten. The V call is TRBV20-1, the J call TRBJ1-6, with TRBD1 as a possible D gene (6 bases). Germline V lookup: CDR1 DFQATT, CDR2 SNEGSKA (reference sequence). The V and J ends lost 4 bases and 7 bases respectively, with 8 bases between them. This CDR3 is 12 amino acids long. The CDR3 region has the DNA TGCAGTGCTACTCAGGGGAATTCACCCCTCCACTTT. Translation gives CSATQGNSPLHF.

This clonotype was observed a handful of times. The chain combines TRBV20-1 with TRBJ2-4; TRBD1 agrees at 8 bases. J gave up 10 bases and V 3 bases, and 5 bases lay outside the gene matches. The CDR3 sequence is 12 residues long. CDR1 is DFQATT and CDR2 is SNEGSKA in the germline V gene (reference sequence). CDR3 amino acids: CSASPGGEIQYF. The CDR3 region has the DNA TGCAGTGCTAGTCCAGGGGGCGAAATTCAGTACTTC.

The chain has TRBV20-1 and TRBJ2-3; no definite D call. Trimming took 5 bases from V and 3 from J, leaving 18 bases between them. This CDR3 is 15 amino acids long. Germline CDR1 and CDR2: DFQATT and SNEGSKA (reference sequence). CDR3 residues: CSARIQTQGTDTQYF. The CDR3 DNA is TGCAGTGCTCGGATTCAGACACAAGGGACAGATACGCAGTATTTT.

The chain employs TRBV18 and TRBJ2-2; 7 bases align to TRBD2. CDR3 length equals 16 residues. After removal of 6 bases from V and 0 bases from J, the junction contained 7 bases not matched to a gene. Per germline, CDR1 KGHSH and CDR2 LQKENI. This CDR3 reads CASSPNLAANTGELFF. The CDR3 coding sequence is TGTGCCAGCTCTCCTAATCTAGCGGCGAACACCGGGGAGCTGTTTTTT.

This clonotype was picked up a small number of times. The chain joins TRBV7-2 to TRBJ2-7, with D perhaps TRBD1 or TRBD2 (5 bases each). The CDR3 sequence is 16 residues long. Germline V gene sequence: CDR1 SGHTA, CDR2 FQGNSA. V gave up 3 bases and J gave up 3 bases, with 18 bases separating them. CDR3: CASSFGYGTGNYEQYF. CDR3 nucleotide sequence: TGTGCCAGCAGCTTCGGATACGGGACGGGGAACTACGAGCAGTACTTC.

The sample holds many counts of this clonotype. The J gene is TRBJ2-7, the V gene TRBV24-1; perhaps TRBD2 as D (5 bases). Per germline, CDR1 KGHDR and CDR2 SFDVKD. The CDR3 sequence is 14 residues long. Trimming took 3 bases from V and 6 from J, leaving 14 bases between them. DNA for the CDR3: TGTGCCACCAGTGATGCCACGGGAACCCGCGAGCAGTACTTC. Translation: CATSDATGTREQYF.

This clonotype was observed at least ten times. The chain joins TRBV20-1 to TRBJ2-1, with a possible D match to TRBD2 (6 bases). CDR1 DFQATT and CDR2 SNEGSKA come from the germline V gene (reference sequence). The CDR3 spans 13 residues. Trimming removed 0 bases at V and 13 bases at J, with 16 bases between. CDR3: CSARESPGGEQFF. As DNA, the CDR3 is TGCAGTGCTAGAGAGTCTCCGGGCGGGGAACAGTTCTTC.

This chain links TRBV7-9 with TRBJ1-1; no definite D call. The CDR3 runs 13 residues. Trimming took 8 bases from V and 4 from J, leaving 14 bases between them. In germline, CDR1 is SEHNR, CDR2 FQNEAQ (reference sequence). The CDR3 reads CASCKEPGTEAFF. As DNA, the CDR3 is TGTGCCAGCTGTAAAGAGCCGGGCACTGAAGCTTTCTTT.

V is TRBV7-2 and J is TRBJ2-1, with 9 bases that match TRBD2. Germline loops: CDR1 SGHTA, CDR2 FQGNSA. After removal of 2 bases from V and 7 bases from J, the junction contained 9 bases not matched to a gene. CDR3 size: 16 residues. Here the CDR3 DNA reads TGTGCCAGCAGCTTATCCTACGGACTAGCGTCGAATGAGCAGTTCTTC. Amino acids: CASSLSYGLASNEQFF.

The chain couples TRBV20-1 to TRBJ2-1; unclear D gene. Germline lookup yields CDR1 DFQATT and CDR2 SNEGSKA (reference sequence). Trimming removed 3 bases from V and 0 bases from J, with 12 bases in between. This CDR3 is built from 15 residues. The CDR3 protein is CSARPQRPSYNEQFF. In nucleotides, the CDR3 is TGCAGTGCTAGGCCCCAGCGCCCCTCCTACAATGAGCAGTTCTTC.

The sample holds a few counts of this clonotype. The chain uses TRBV20-1 and TRBJ2-1, with 10 bases identical to TRBD2. CDR1 is DFQATT and CDR2 is SNEGSKA in the germline V gene (reference sequence). This CDR3 contains 17 residues. J lost 0 bases, V lost 6 bases, and 11 bases had no gene match. DNA of the CDR3: TGCAGTGCCGCCCTCCTAGCGGGGGAGAGCTCCTACAATGAGCAGTTCTTC. Translated: CSAALLAGESSYNEQFF.

The chain uses TRBV10-3 and TRBJ2-1; no clear D. Germline CDR1 is ENHRY and CDR2 is SYGVKD. CDR3 length: 16 amino acids. Trimming took off 0 bases at V and 8 bases at J, with 17 bases between the two ends. CDR3 nucleotide sequence: TGTGCCATCAGTGAGTCCCCTCGCGCTTTCGCTCATGAGCAGTTCTTC. Its protein product is CAISESPRAFAHEQFF.

Many counts were recorded for this clonotype. The rearrangement links TRBV28 to TRBJ1-4; D perhaps matches TRBD1 (5 bases). Trimming stripped 3 bases from V and 5 bases from J, with 16 bases between. The CDR3 covers 16 residues. Germline CDR1 MDHEN, CDR2 SYDVKM. Written as DNA, the CDR3 is TGTGCCAGCAGTTTCGAATGGGACCCGATAAATGAAAAACTGTTTTTT. It encodes CASSFEWDPINEKLFF.

The genes are TRBV6-6 and TRBJ1-2; 7 bases align to TRBD1. The CDR3 is made up of 12 amino acids. V gave up 7 bases and J gave up 9 bases; unmatched junction bases: 8. CDR1 is MNHNY and CDR2 is SVGAGI in the germline V gene (reference sequence). CDR3 coding DNA: TGTGCCAGCAATCCCGACAGGGCACGCTACACCTTC. This codes for CASNPDRARYTF.

This clonotype turned up a few times. The V gene is TRBV28, the J gene TRBJ2-7; 7 nucleotides match TRBD1. The CDR3 covers 13 residues. Germline V gene lookup returns CDR1 MDHEN and CDR2 SYDVKM. The CDR3 here is CASLGTATYEQYF. The CDR3 DNA reads TGTGCAAGCCTTGGGACAGCCACCTACGAGCAGTACTTC.

In DNA form, the CDR3 reads TGTGCCAGCAGCTTGGATTGGGGGAATAATTCACCCCTCCACTTT. Translated: CASSLDWGNNSPLHF. The genes are TRBV5-6 and TRBJ1-6; TRBD1 might be the D (5 bases). V lost 0 bases, J lost 5 bases, and 9 bases lay in between. CDR1 and CDR2 (germline): SGHDT, YYEEEE. The CDR3 has 15 residues. The full variable domain, its missing parts supplied by reference TRBV5-6 and TRBJ1-6, is DAGVTQSPTHLIKTRGQQVTLRCSPKSGHDTVSWYQQALGQGPQFIFQYYEEEERQRGNFPDRFSGHQFPNYSSELNVNALLLGDSALYLCASSLDWGNNSPLHFGNGTRLTVT.